This passage covers 8 T cell receptor beta chains from one sample sequenced in a study of shared clonotypes between healthy human individuals. This table comes from immunoSEQ multiplex PCR, and its TCRdb copy is limited to in-frame clones, with some not included. The table has about 2,500,000 clones, around nine tenths seen once. Sequencing used naive CD4+ T cells sorted from blood. Subset of the sample: CD45RA+ positively selected. The receptors originated from a man between 18 and 35 years old in good health.

The CDR3 DNA reads as TGTGCCAGCAGTGAATTCGGGGAGCGTCAGCCCCAGCATTTT. Its protein is CASSEFGERQPQHF. This chain uses TRBV25-1 with TRBJ1-5; D gene ambiguous. Germline CDR1 reads MGHDK; CDR2 reads SYGVNS. The CDR3 runs to 14 residues. The V end lost 1 base, the J end lost 6 bases, and 10 bases lay between the germline ends.

Worth noting for this clone: Germline and junction disagree at one end, which may indicate a read error. The sample contains more than one DNA sequence encoding this CDR3. The chain joins TRBV28 to TRBJ2-2; D may be TRBD1 or TRBD2 (5 bases each). Germline CDR1 reads MDHEN; CDR2 reads SYDVKM. The CDR3 contains 16 residues. CDR3 in amino acids: CASSSPGAGDTGELFF. DNA for the CDR3: TGTGCCAGCAGTTCCCCTGGGGCTGGTGACACCGGGGAGTTGTTTTTT.

The genes are TRBV29-1 and TRBJ1-2; possibly TRBD1 for D (6 bases). This CDR3 is 12 amino acids long. Looked up from germline, CDR1 is SQVTM and CDR2 is ANQGSEA. The CDR3 sequence: CATGAAGYGYTF. The CDR3 nucleotides read TGCGCGACGGGGGCGGCGGGCTATGGCTACACCTTC.

This clone showed up just once. The chain has TRBV6-5 and TRBJ1-6, with D perhaps TRBD1 (5 bases). CDR1 is MNHEY, CDR2 SVGAGI, per germline. V was cut by 5 bases and J by 4 bases, with 12 bases left in between. The CDR3 loop spans 15 amino acids. The CDR3 is CASSRAGPYNSPLHF. The CDR3 nucleotides are TGTGCCAGCAGTAGGGCGGGACCATATAATTCACCCCTCCACTTT.

As regards this clone: The same CDR3 arises from other DNA sequences in this sample as well. The chain uses TRBV6-5 and TRBJ2-1; D gene uncertain. Germline CDR1 reads MNHEY; CDR2 reads SVGAGI. V shed 5 bases and J shed 0 bases, with 2 bases lying between them. The CDR3 loop spans 12 amino acids. The CDR3 spells CASSPSYNEQFF. In nucleotides, the CDR3 is TGTGCCAGCAGTCCCTCCTACAATGAGCAGTTCTTC.

This clone was observed once. The J gene is TRBJ1-1, the V gene TRBV5-1, with D maybe TRBD1 (5 bases). This CDR3 spans 14 amino acids. V lost 7 bases and J lost 1, with 14 bases in between. CDR1 and CDR2 (germline): SGHRS, YFSETQ. This chain's CDR3 is CASAWGRGNTEAFF. CDR3 nucleotides: TGCGCCAGCGCCTGGGGACGGGGGAACACTGAAGCTTTCTTT.

The rearrangement uses TRBV2 and TRBJ2-7; 11 bases agree with TRBD2. Unmatched junction bases numbered 11, after V lost 9 bases and J lost 10 bases. This CDR3 contains 13 residues. CDR1 is SNHLY and CDR2 is FYNNEI in the germline V gene. The CDR3 region is CASAGSGGVQQYF. CDR3 nucleotides: TGTGCCAGTGCGGGTAGCGGGGGGGTTCAACAGTACTTC.

V gene TRBV2 combines with J gene TRBJ2-7; D might be TRBD1 (5 bases). V was trimmed by 5 bases and J by 4 bases, leaving 18 bases between them. Germline CDR1 and CDR2: SNHLY and FYNNEI. The CDR3 is made up of 15 amino acids. In nucleotides, the CDR3 is TGTGCCAGCAGTCCGAGCATCTTCAAGGGGTACGAGCAGTACTTC. Protein sequence: CASSPSIFKGYEQYF. The full variable domain, with the rest looked up from reference TRBV2 and TRBJ2-7, is EPEVTQTPSHQVTQMGQEVILRCVPISNHLYFYWYRQILGQKVEFLVSFYNNEISEKSEIFDDQFSVERPDGSNFTLKIRSTKLEDSAMYFCASSPSIFKGYEQYFGPGTRLTVT.